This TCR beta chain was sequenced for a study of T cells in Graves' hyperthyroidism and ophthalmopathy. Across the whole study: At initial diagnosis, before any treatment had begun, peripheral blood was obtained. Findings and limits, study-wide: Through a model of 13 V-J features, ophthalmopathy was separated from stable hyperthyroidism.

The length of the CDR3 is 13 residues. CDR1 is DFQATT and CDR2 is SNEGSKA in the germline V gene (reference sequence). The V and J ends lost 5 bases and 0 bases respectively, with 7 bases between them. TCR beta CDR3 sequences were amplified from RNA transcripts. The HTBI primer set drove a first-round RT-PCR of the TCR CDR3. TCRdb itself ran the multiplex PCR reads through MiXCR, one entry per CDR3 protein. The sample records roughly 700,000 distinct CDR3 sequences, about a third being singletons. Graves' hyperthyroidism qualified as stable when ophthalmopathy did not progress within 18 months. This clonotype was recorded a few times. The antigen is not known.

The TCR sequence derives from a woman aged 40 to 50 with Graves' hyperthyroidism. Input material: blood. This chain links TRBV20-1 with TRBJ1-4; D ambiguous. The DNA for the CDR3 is TGCAGTGCTGATGATCCAACTAATGAAAAACTGTTTTTT. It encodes CSADDPTNEKLFF.